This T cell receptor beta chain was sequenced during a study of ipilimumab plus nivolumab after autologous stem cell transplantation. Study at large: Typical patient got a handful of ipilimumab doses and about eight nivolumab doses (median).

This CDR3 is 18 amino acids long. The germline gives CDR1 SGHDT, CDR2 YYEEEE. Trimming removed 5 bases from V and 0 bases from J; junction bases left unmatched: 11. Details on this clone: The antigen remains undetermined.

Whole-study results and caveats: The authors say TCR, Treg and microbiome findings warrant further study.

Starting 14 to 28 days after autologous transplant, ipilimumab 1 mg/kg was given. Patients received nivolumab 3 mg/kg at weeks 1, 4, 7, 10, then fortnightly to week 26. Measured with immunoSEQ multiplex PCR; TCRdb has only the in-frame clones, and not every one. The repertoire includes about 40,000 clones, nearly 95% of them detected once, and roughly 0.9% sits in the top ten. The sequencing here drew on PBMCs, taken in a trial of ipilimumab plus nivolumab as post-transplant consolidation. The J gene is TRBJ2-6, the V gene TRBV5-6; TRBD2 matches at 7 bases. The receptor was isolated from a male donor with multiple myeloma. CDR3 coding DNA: TGTGCCAGCAGGACACTCGGGGGGACTGACTCTGGGGCCAACGTCCTGACTTTC. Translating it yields CASRTLGGTDSGANVLTF.